Listed here are 24 T cell receptor beta chains from one sample, sequenced in a study of blood T cell repertoires in COVID-19. This table comes from immunoSEQ multiplex PCR, and its TCRdb copy is limited to in-frame clones, with some not included. The table has roughly 150,000 clones, around 89% seen once. Sequenced sample: peripheral blood. The source of these receptors is a man between 60 and 75 years old with active or convalescent COVID-19.

The J gene is TRBJ1-1, the V gene TRBV6-2 or TRBV6-3; perhaps TRBD1 as D (5 bases). Germline CDR1 is MNHEY and CDR2 is SVGEGT. Between the trimmed V and J ends, which lost 2 bases and 6 bases, there was a span of 13 bases. The CDR3 contains 14 residues. As DNA, the CDR3 is TGTGCCAGCAGTTACGACAGAGAGTACGCTGAAGCTTTCTTT. It encodes CASSYDREYAEAFF.

The chain joins TRBV10-3 to TRBJ1-3; no clear D gene. This CDR3 has 15 amino acids. Trimming pared 7 bases from V and 0 bases from J, leaving 13 bases between. Germline-derived CDR1 and CDR2 are ENHRY and SYGVKD. The CDR3 bases are TGTGCCATCAACGAGGGCCAGTTCTCTGGAAACACCATATATTTT. Translating it yields CAINEGQFSGNTIYF.

The chain couples TRBV7-9 to TRBJ2-7, with 7 bases identical to TRBD1. CDR3 length: 15 residues. The V segment lost 5 bases and the J segment 0 bases; nucleotides outside the gene matches: 7. CDR1 and CDR2 from the germline V gene are SEHNR and FQNEAQ (reference sequence). The CDR3 DNA reads as TGTGCCAGCAGCAGAACAGGGGCCAGCTCCTACGAGCAGTACTTC. Protein: CASSRTGASSYEQYF.

V usage is TRBV28 and J usage is TRBJ2-3; D possibly corresponds to TRBD1 (5 bases). The CDR3 length is 18 residues. Looked up from germline, CDR1 is MDHEN and CDR2 is SYDVKM. V was cut by 3 bases and J by 0 bases, with 19 bases left in between. The CDR3 spells CASSLWAGQGTSTDTQYF. CDR3 sequence (DNA): TGTGCCAGCAGTTTGTGGGCCGGGCAGGGTACCAGCACAGATACGCAGTATTTT. Variable domain in full (rest from reference TRBV28 and TRBJ2-3): DVKVTQSSRYLVKRTGEKVFLECVQDMDHENMFWYRQDPGLGLRLIYFSYDVKMKEKGDIPEGYSVSREKKERFSLILESASTNQTSMYLCASSLWAGQGTSTDTQYFGPGTRLTVL.

This chain joins TRBV24-1 and TRBJ2-2, with D tentatively TRBD1 (6 bases). The V gene's germline CDR1 is KGHDR and CDR2 SFDVKD. This CDR3 comprises 16 residues. The V end lost 7 bases, the J end lost 7 bases, and 21 bases lay between the germline ends. The CDR3, as DNA: TGTGCCACCAGCAGGGACACCTCCTTTGAGGGCGGGGAGCTGTTTTTT. Its translation is CATSRDTSFEGGELFF.

CDR3 in amino acids: CASSQGLAGQGDTQYF. CDR3 DNA: TGCGCCAGCAGCCAAGGACTAGCGGGGCAGGGAGATACGCAGTATTTT. This chain joins TRBV4-3 and TRBJ2-3; 11 bases are a match to TRBD2. The CDR3 sequence is 16 residues long. In germline, CDR1 is LGHNA, CDR2 YSLEER. V was clipped by 1 base and J by 5 bases; unmatched bases: 5.

J is TRBJ2-7 and V is TRBV18; D call uncertain. V was trimmed by 4 bases and J by 4 bases, leaving 14 bases between them. The CDR3 has 14 residues. Germline V CDR1 and CDR2: KGHSH, LQKENI. The CDR3 DNA reads as TGTGCCAGCTCACAAGGTTTCCAGGTATACGAGCAGTACTTC. Residues: CASSQGFQVYEQYF. Full variable domain (remainder filled in from reference TRBV18 and TRBJ2-7): NAGVMQNPRHLVRRRGQEARLRCSPMKGHSHVYWYRQLPEEGLKFMVYLQKENIIDESGMPKERFSAEFPKEGPSILRIQQVVRGDSAAYFCASSQGFQVYEQYFGPGTRLTVT.

The J gene is TRBJ2-1, the V gene TRBV24-1, with a weak D call TRBD1 (5 bases). V lost 0 bases, J lost 5 bases, and 10 bases lay in between. Per germline, CDR1 KGHDR and CDR2 SFDVKD. This CDR3 is 15 amino acids long. For the CDR3, the DNA is TGTGCCACCAGTGATTTGAAGGGGCTCAACAATGAGCAGTTCTTC. Residues: CATSDLKGLNNEQFF.

The V and J genes are TRBV7-9 and TRBJ2-5, with D hard to call. Trimming shortened V by 1 base and J by 5 bases, and 8 bases separated the two germline ends. The CDR3 spans 13 residues. The V gene's germline CDR1 is SEHNR and CDR2 FQNEAQ (reference sequence). CDR3 nucleotide sequence: TGTGCCAGCAGCTTAGTAGTCAGGGAGACCCAGTACTTC. Translating gives CASSLVVRETQYF. Looking up the rest from reference TRBV7-9 and TRBJ2-5 gives the full variable domain: DTGVSQNPRHKITKRGQNVTFRCDPISEHNRLYWYRQTLGQGPEFLTYFQNEAQLEKSRLLSDRFSAERPKGSFSTLEIQRTEQGDSAMYLCASSLVVRETQYFGPGTRLLVL.

The genes are TRBV7-8 and TRBJ1-1; D uncertain. Germline V CDR1 and CDR2: SGHVS, FQNEAQ. V was clipped by 1 base and J by 6 bases, with 15 bases between them. CDR3 length: 15 amino acids. The CDR3 loop is CASSLDGVPVAEAFF. CDR3 coding DNA: TGTGCCAGCAGCTTAGACGGGGTACCCGTCGCTGAAGCTTTCTTT.

This rearrangement joins TRBV7-2 to TRBJ2-3; 12 bases map to TRBD2. CDR3 length: 17 amino acids. Germline trimming cut 4 bases from V and 2 bases from J; bases unmatched to any gene: 7. Germline V gene data show CDR1 as SGHTA and CDR2 as FQGNSA. The CDR3 region has the DNA TGTGCCAGCAGCTCCGGGACTAGCGGGTTTCACACAGATACGCAGTATTTT. It codes for CASSSGTSGFHTDTQYF.

The V gene is TRBV20-1, the J gene TRBJ1-2, with D unresolved. Per germline, CDR1 DFQATT and CDR2 SNEGSKA (reference sequence). V was pared by 5 bases and J by 5 bases, with 9 bases between. The CDR3 has 11 amino acids. Written as DNA, the CDR3 is TGCAGTGCTTTCCAGTTATATGGCTACACCTTC. This sequence encodes CSAFQLYGYTF.

The rearrangement links TRBV11-3 to TRBJ2-7; perhaps TRBD1 as D (5 bases). With 2 bases removed from V and 5 bases from J, the gap between germline ends came to 7 bases. CDR1 and CDR2 (germline): SGHNT, YENEEA. CDR3 length: 12 amino acids. CDR3 DNA sequence: TGTGCCAGCAGCTTAAAAGGGGACGAGCAGTACTTC. It encodes CASSLKGDEQYF.

This clone was seen a handful of times. V usage is TRBV4-1 and J usage is TRBJ2-7; perhaps TRBD1 as D (6 bases). Germline lookup yields CDR1 MGHRA and CDR2 YSYEKL. V was cut by 4 bases and J by 2 bases, with 9 bases left in between. The CDR3 has 13 amino acids. Written as DNA, the CDR3 is TGCGCCAGCAGCCCGAACAGGGCCTACGAGCAGTACTTC. Residues: CASSPNRAYEQYF.

V and J are TRBV5-6 and TRBJ1-2; 7 bases map to TRBD1. V lost 2 bases to trimming and J lost 6 bases; unmatched junction nucleotides: 10. This CDR3 contains 15 residues. The germline V gene has CDR1 SGHDT and CDR2 YYEEEE. CDR3 sequence: CASSLPETGKNGYTF. In DNA form, the CDR3 reads TGTGCCAGCAGCTTACCCGAGACAGGGAAAAATGGCTACACCTTC. Together with reference TRBV5-6 and TRBJ1-2, the CDR3 gives the full variable domain: DAGVTQSPTHLIKTRGQQVTLRCSPKSGHDTVSWYQQALGQGPQFIFQYYEEEERQRGNFPDRFSGHQFPNYSSELNVNALLLGDSALYLCASSLPETGKNGYTFGSGTRLTVV.

The rearrangement links TRBV7-2 to TRBJ2-3, with 8 nucleotides matching TRBD2. V shed 1 base and J 5 bases; nucleotides not matched to a gene: 2. The germline gives CDR1 SGHTA, CDR2 FQGNSA. This CDR3 contains 14 residues. The chain's CDR3 is CASSLDGRGDTQYF. DNA for the CDR3: TGTGCCAGCAGCTTAGACGGGAGGGGAGATACGCAGTATTTT. Combining the CDR3 with reference TRBV7-2 and TRBJ2-3 gives the whole variable domain GAGVSQSPSNKVTEKGKDVELRCDPISGHTALYWYRQSLGQGLEFLIYFQGNSAPDKSGLPSDRFSAERTGGSVSTLTIQRTQQEDSAVYLCASSLDGRGDTQYFGPGTRLTVL.

The chain combines TRBV14 with TRBJ2-1, with 10 bases matching TRBD2. Germline CDR1 reads SGHDN; CDR2 reads FVKESK. The CDR3 contains 15 residues. After removal of 2 bases from V and 7 bases from J, the junction contained 5 bases not matched to a gene. CDR3 in DNA: TGTGCCAGCAGCCAACCTAGCGGGGGTTGGAATGAGCAGTTCTTC. Protein: CASSQPSGGWNEQFF.

The chain has TRBV27 and TRBJ1-3; D is unclear. Germline V lookup: CDR1 MNHEY, CDR2 SMNVEV (reference sequence). This CDR3 is built from 15 residues. Trimming pared 6 bases from V and 3 bases from J, leaving 15 bases between. This CDR3 is CASSQTFRGGNTIYF. As DNA, the CDR3 is TGTGCCAGCAGCCAAACTTTTCGGGGTGGAAACACCATATATTTT.

The gene calls are TRBV27 and TRBJ1-1; D is perhaps TRBD1 (6 bases). The V end lost 0 bases, the J end lost 6 bases, and 14 bases lay between the germline ends. Germline CDR1 reads MNHEY; CDR2 reads SMNVEV (reference sequence). The CDR3 loop spans 15 amino acids. As DNA, the CDR3 is TGTGCCAGCAGTTTATCGGGCAGGGGATGGTCTGAAGCTTTCTTT. This gives the protein CASSLSGRGWSEAFF.

The chain recombines TRBV2 with TRBJ2-2; TRBD2 matches at 13 bases. The germline CDR1 and CDR2 sequences are SNHLY and FYNNEI. After removal of 9 bases from V and 0 bases from J, the junction contained 7 bases not matched to a gene. The length of the CDR3 is 17 residues. CDR3 in amino acids: CASIGTSGTTNTGELFF. The DNA of the CDR3 is TGTGCCAGTATCGGGACTAGCGGGACCACGAACACCGGGGAGCTGTTTTTT.

This clone was seen more than once but under ten times. The chain carries TRBV5-1 and TRBJ2-7, with 11 bases fitting TRBD1. V shed 4 bases, J shed 8 bases, and the junction held 2 bases outside the gene matches. Germline CDR1 reads SGHRS; CDR2 reads YFSETQ. The CDR3 totals 12 residues. The CDR3 DNA sequence: TGCGCCAGCAGCAGGACAGGGGGCCAGCAGTACTTC. It encodes CASSRTGGQQYF.

This chain joins TRBV28 and TRBJ2-3, with TRBD2 matching over 9 bases. Germline V lookup: CDR1 MDHEN, CDR2 SYDVKM. J was trimmed by 1 base and V by 6 bases; bases with no gene match: 5. The CDR3 loop spans 15 amino acids. CDR3 residues: CASRFSGRGTDTQYF. The DNA of the CDR3 is TGTGCCAGCAGATTTAGCGGGAGAGGCACAGATACGCAGTATTTT.

This clone turned up a few times. J is TRBJ2-7 and V is TRBV28, with TRBD2 matching 7 bases. This CDR3 spans 11 amino acids. J gave up 0 bases and V 11 bases, and 1 base lay outside the gene matches. CDR1 MDHEN and CDR2 SYDVKM come from the germline V gene. The CDR3 nucleotides read TGTGCCTCTAGCGGCTCCTACGAGCAGTACTTC. Amino acid sequence: CASSGSYEQYF.

V usage is TRBV7-9 and J usage is TRBJ2-7; D possibly corresponds to TRBD1 (6 bases). Germline values: CDR1 SEHNR, CDR2 FQNEAQ (reference sequence). Trimming pared 5 bases from V and 3 bases from J, leaving 20 bases between. The length of the CDR3 is 16 residues. The CDR3 DNA reads TGTGCCAGCAGCCGGAACGTACAGGGTAGCTACTACGAGCAGTACTTC. It is translated as CASSRNVQGSYYEQYF.